This T cell receptor (beta chain) is drawn from a study of blood T cell repertoires in COVID-19. Turning to the study itself: The United States, Italy and Spain provided the acute and convalescent COVID-19 samples.

In this sample, this clone turned up once. J was trimmed by 4 bases and V by 4 bases; bases with no gene match: 12. This CDR3 is 19 amino acids long. Per germline, CDR1 SGHTA and CDR2 FQGNSA. The assay was immunoSEQ multiplex PCR, and TCRdb's table has in-frame clones only and misses some. The data hold about 250,000 clones, with 70% to 90% observed a single time. The specimen sequenced was peripheral blood. The sequence was collected from a woman aged 25-40 years with COVID-19, enrolled during active disease. V and J are TRBV7-2 and TRBJ1-6; TRBD1 agrees at 11 bases. The CDR3 reads CASSYSGTGGRRYNSPLHF. The CDR3 DNA reads as TGTGCCAGCAGCTATTCCGGGACAGGGGGTCGGCGGTATAATTCACCCCTCCACTTT.